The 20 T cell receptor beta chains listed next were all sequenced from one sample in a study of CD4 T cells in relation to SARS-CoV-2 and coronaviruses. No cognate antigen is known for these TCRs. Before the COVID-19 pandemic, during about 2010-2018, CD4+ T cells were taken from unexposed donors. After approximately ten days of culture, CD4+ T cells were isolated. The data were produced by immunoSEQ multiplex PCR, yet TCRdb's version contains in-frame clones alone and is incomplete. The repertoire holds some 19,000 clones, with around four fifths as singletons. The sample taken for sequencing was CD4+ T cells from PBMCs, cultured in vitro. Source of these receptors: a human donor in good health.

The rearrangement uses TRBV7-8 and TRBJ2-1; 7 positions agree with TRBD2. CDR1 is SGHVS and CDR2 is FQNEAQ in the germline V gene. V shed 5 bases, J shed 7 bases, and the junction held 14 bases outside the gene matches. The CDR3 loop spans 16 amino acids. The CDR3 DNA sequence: TGTGCCAGCAGCCGGTCGGGTGGGAGGGCCAGGAATGAGCAGTTCTTC. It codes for CASSRSGGRARNEQFF.

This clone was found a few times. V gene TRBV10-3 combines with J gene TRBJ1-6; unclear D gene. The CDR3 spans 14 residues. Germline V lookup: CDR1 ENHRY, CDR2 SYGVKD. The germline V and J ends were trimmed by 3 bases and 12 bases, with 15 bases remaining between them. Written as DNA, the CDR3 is TGTGCCATCAGTGAAGTTAGGGCGGATGGACCCCTCCACTTT. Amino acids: CAISEVRADGPLHF.

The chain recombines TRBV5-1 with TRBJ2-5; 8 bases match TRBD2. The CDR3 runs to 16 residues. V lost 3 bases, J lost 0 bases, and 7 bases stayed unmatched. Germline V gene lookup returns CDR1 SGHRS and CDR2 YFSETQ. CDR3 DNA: TGCGCCAGCAGCTCATTAGCGGGGATAAACCAAGAGACCCAGTACTTC. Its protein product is CASSSLAGINQETQYF.

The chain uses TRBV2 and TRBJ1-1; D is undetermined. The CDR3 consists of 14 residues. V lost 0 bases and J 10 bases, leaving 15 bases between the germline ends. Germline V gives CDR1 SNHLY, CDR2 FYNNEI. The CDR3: CASSEALGRPPAFF. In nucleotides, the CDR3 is TGTGCCAGCAGTGAAGCGTTGGGAAGGCCCCCAGCTTTCTTT.

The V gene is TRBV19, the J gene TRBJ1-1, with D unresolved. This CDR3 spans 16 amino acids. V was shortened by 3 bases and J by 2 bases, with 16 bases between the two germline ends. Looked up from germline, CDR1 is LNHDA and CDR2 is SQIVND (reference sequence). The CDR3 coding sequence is TGTGCCAGTAGTATGGGGTTCGGGCGGGCAAACACTGAAGCTTTCTTT. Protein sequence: CASSMGFGRANTEAFF.

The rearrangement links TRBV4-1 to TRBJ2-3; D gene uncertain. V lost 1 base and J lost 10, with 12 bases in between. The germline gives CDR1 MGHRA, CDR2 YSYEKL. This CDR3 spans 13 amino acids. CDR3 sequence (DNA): TGCGCCAGCAGCCAAGGGTATTCACCAGCGCAGTATTTT. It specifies CASSQGYSPAQYF.

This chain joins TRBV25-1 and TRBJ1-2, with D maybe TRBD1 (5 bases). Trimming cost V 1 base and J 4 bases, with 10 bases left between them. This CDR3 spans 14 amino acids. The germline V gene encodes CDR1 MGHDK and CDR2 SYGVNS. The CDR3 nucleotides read TGTGCCAGCAGTGAATTTGGCAGGGTCTATGGCTACACCTTC. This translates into CASSEFGRVYGYTF.

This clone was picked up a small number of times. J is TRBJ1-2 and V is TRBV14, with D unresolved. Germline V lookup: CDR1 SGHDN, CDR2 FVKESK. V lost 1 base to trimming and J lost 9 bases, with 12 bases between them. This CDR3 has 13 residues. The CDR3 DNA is TGTGCCAGCAGCCAAGTTGAGGCCTTAAGCTACACCTTC. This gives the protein CASSQVEALSYTF.

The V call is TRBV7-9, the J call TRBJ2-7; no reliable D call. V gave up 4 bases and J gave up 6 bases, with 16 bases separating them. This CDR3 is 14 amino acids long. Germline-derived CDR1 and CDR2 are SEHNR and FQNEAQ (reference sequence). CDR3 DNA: TGTGCCAGCAGCTCCCCCCTTGGGGTCGGCGAGCAGTACTTC. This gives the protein CASSSPLGVGEQYF.

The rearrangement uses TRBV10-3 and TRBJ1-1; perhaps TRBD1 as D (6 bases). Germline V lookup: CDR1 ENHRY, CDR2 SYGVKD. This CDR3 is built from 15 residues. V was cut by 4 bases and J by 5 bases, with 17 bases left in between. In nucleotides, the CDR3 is TGTGCCATCAGTGTAGTCGCCCAGGGGAGGACTGAAGCTTTCTTT. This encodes CAISVVAQGRTEAFF.

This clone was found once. The CDR3 DNA is TGTGCCAGCACGGTTGAACTAGCGGGTAACAATGAGCAGTTCTTC. Translating it yields CASTVELAGNNEQFF. The V call is TRBV6-5, the J call TRBJ2-1, with 9 bases fitting TRBD2. V was clipped by 7 bases and J by 5 bases; unmatched bases: 9. The CDR3 covers 15 residues. Germline V gene sequence: CDR1 MNHEY, CDR2 SVGAGI.

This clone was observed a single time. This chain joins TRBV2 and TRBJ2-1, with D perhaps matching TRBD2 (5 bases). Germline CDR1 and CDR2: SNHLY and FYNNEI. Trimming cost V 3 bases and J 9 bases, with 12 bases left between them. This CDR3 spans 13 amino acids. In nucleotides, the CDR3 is TGTGCCAGCAGTGACACTTGGGAGACTGAGCAGTTCTTC. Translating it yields CASSDTWETEQFF.

CDR3 sequence reads: CASSRTKNPTGRDYNEQFF. Here the CDR3 DNA reads TGTGCCAGCAGCCGAACTAAAAACCCGACGGGTCGTGACTACAATGAGCAGTTCTTC. The V call is TRBV7-3, the J call TRBJ2-1; no clear D. Germline loops: CDR1 SGHTA, CDR2 FQGTGA. The CDR3 covers 19 residues. V lost 5 bases, J lost 3 bases, and 26 bases lay in between.

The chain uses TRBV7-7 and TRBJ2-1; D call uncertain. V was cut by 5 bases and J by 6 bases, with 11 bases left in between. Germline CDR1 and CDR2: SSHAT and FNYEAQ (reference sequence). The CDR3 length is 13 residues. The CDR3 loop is CASSPAGINEQFF. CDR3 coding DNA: TGTGCCAGCAGCCCAGCTGGGATCAATGAGCAGTTCTTC.

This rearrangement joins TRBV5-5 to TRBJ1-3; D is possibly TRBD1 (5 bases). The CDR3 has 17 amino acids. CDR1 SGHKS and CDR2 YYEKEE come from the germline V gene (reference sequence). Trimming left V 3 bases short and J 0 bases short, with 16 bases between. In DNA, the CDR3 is TGTGCCAGCAGCTGGGGGTCGGGGGGGAACTCTGGAAACACCATATATTTT. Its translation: CASSWGSGGNSGNTIYF.

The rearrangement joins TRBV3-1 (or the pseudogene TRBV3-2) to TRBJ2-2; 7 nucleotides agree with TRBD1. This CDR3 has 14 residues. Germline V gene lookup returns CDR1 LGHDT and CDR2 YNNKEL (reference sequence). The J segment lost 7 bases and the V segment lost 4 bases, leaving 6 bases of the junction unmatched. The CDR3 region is CASSRLTGIGELFF. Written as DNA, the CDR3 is TGTGCCAGCAGCCGTCTGACAGGGATCGGGGAGCTGTTTTTT.

CDR3 nucleotides: TGCGCCAGCAGCCAAGAAACTTGGGGGGAGCAGTACTTC. It codes for CASSQETWGEQYF. The V gene is TRBV4-3, the J gene TRBJ2-7; D might be TRBD1 or TRBD2, each matching 5 bases. Germline V gene lookup returns CDR1 LGHNA and CDR2 YSLEER. Trimming left V 0 bases short and J 7 bases short, with 10 bases between. The CDR3 contains 13 residues.

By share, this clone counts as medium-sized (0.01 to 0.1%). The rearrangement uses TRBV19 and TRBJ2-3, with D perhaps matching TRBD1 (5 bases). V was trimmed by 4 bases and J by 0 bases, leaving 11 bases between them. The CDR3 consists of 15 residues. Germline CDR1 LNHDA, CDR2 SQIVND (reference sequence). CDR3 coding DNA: TGTGCCAGTAGTACTACAGGTACTAGCACAGATACGCAGTATTTT. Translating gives CASSTTGTSTDTQYF.

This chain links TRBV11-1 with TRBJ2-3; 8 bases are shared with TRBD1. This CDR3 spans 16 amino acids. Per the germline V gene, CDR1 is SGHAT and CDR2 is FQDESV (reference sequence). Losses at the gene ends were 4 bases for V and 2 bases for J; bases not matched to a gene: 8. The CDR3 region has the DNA TGTGCCAGCAGCTCCGGACAGGGCGGGAACACAGATACGCAGTATTTT. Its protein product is CASSSGQGGNTDTQYF.

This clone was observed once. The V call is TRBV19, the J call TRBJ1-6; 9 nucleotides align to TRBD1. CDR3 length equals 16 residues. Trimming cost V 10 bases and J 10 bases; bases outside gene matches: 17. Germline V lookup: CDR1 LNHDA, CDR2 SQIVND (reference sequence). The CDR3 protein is CATAVTGTGLLSPLHF. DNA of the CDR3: TGTGCCACCGCCGTCACCGGGACAGGGCTCTTGTCACCCCTCCACTTT.